This T cell receptor beta chain was identified in a study of shared clonotypes between healthy human individuals. TCRdb's copy holds only in-frame clones and misses some; the assay was immunoSEQ multiplex PCR. Of about 1,800,000 clones listed, just under 95% are singletons. Positively selected for CCR7, the CD45RO-negative cells used as naive CD8 cells excluded terminally differentiated effector memory CD45RA+ cells. Donors were Caucasian adults residing in Nashville, Tennessee, USA. Looked up from germline, CDR1 is SEHNR and CDR2 is FQNEAQ (reference sequence). The germline V and J ends were trimmed by 3 bases and 8 bases, with 19 bases remaining between them. The CDR3 sequence is 16 residues long.

The TCR originated in a man younger than 35 in good health. Sequencing was done on a sample of naive CD8+ T cells sorted from blood. This chain joins TRBV7-9 and TRBJ1-4; unclear D gene. In nucleotides, the CDR3 is TGTGCCAGCAGCTTGTCTAACCGTGAGGATCACGAAAAACTGTTTTTT. As protein: CASSLSNREDHEKLFF. The full variable domain, in which reference TRBV7-9 and TRBJ1-4 provide the parts outside the CDR3, is DTGVSQNPRHKITKRGQNVTFRCDPISEHNRLYWYRQTLGQGPEFLTYFQNEAQLEKSRLLSDRFSAERPKGSFSTLEIQRTEQGDSAMYLCASSLSNREDHEKLFFGSGTQLSVL.